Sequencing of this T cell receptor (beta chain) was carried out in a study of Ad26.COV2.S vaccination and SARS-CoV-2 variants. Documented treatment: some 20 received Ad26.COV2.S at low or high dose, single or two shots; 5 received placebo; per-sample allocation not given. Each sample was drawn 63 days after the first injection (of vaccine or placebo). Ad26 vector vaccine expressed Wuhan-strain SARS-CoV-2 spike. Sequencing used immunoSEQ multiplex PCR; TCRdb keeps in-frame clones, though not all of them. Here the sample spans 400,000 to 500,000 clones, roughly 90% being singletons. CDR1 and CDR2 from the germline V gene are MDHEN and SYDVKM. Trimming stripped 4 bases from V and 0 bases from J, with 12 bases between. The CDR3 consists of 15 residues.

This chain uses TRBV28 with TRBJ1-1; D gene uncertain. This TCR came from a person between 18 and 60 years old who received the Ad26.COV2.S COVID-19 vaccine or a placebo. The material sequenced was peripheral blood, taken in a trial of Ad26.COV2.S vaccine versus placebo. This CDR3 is CASSSLSTMNTEAFF. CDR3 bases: TGTGCCAGCAGTTCATTGAGCACTATGAACACTGAAGCTTTCTTT.